Following are 5 T cell receptor beta chains from one sample sequenced in a study of blood T cell repertoires in COVID-19. Assay used: immunoSEQ multiplex PCR; TCRdb lists only in-frame clones, some missing. This table holds 250,000 to 300,000 clones, approximately 90% found once. Sequencing was done on a sample of peripheral blood. The receptors stem from a woman aged 30 to 39 with active or convalescent COVID-19.

The rearrangement joins TRBV19 to TRBJ1-2, with D possibly TRBD1 on 5 matching bases. V lost 2 bases and J 13 bases, leaving 23 bases between the germline ends. From germline, CDR1 is LNHDA and CDR2 SQIVND (reference sequence). The CDR3 has 15 residues. In nucleotides, the CDR3 is TGTGCCAGTAGTATATCGACAGCCGGCTCGTTGGAGCGCACCTTC. This encodes CASSISTAGSLERTF.

The CDR3 nucleotides are TGTGCCAGCAGCCCCGCTAGCTGGGGGACCCAGTACTTC. Protein product: CASSPASWGTQYF. The rearrangement uses TRBV7-3 and TRBJ2-5; D might be TRBD2 (5 bases). There are 13 residues in the CDR3. Germline CDR1 and CDR2: SGHTA and FQGTGA. V lost 5 bases and J 7 bases, leaving 14 bases between the germline ends.

Only a few counts were recorded for this clone. The chain couples TRBV29-1 to TRBJ2-3; possible D gene TRBD1, 5 bases. In germline, CDR1 is SQVTM, CDR2 ANQGSEA. V gave up 7 bases and J gave up 4 bases, with 27 bases separating them. The CDR3 sequence is 17 residues long. The CDR3 sequence is CSAQGGLDKSPADTQYF. CDR3 nucleotide sequence: TGCAGCGCCCAGGGTGGGTTAGACAAGAGCCCCGCAGATACGCAGTATTTT.

V gene TRBV2 combines with J gene TRBJ1-3; a weak D match, TRBD1 (5 bases). Germline loops: CDR1 SNHLY, CDR2 FYNNEI. With 6 bases removed from V and 0 bases from J, the gap between germline ends came to 12 bases. This CDR3 region has 15 residues. The CDR3 region is CASSKGGGSGNTIYF. The CDR3 DNA sequence: TGTGCCAGCAGCAAAGGCGGGGGCTCTGGAAACACCATATATTTT.

CDR3 region: CASSKGTGLAKNIQYF. The DNA for the CDR3 is TGTGCCAGCAGCAAAGGAACAGGGTTAGCCAAAAACATTCAGTACTTC. This chain links TRBV21-1 with TRBJ2-4; the D call in the table, TRBD1, was not verified against the DNA. TRBV21-1 is deemed a pseudogene. CDR3 size: 16 residues.